These 10 T cell receptor beta chains share one sample of origin, sequenced in a study of identical twins. TCRdb re-analysed the 5' RACE reads in MiXCR, keeping a single row per CDR3 protein. The sample includes about 280,000 distinct CDR3 sequences, under 9% of them seen just once. This same sample was also part of a study on yellow fever vaccine responses in identical twins.

Material: memory (CD45RO+) T cells sorted from blood. The receptors shown here come from a woman under 30 in good health.

Ten or more counts support this clonotype. The V gene is TRBV12-3 or TRBV12-4, the J gene TRBJ2-5, with D tentatively TRBD2 (5 bases). Trimming shortened V by 5 bases and J by 0 bases, and 13 bases separated the two germline ends. This CDR3 contains 15 residues. The CDR3 DNA reads TGTGCCAGCAGTGTACTTAGCGCAAACCAAGAGACCCAGTACTTC. This translates into CASSVLSANQETQYF.

This clonotype was counted at least ten times. The genes are TRBV25-1 and TRBJ2-7; TRBD1 matches 8 bases. CDR1 MGHDK and CDR2 SYGVNS come from the germline V gene. The CDR3 covers 16 residues. Losses at the gene ends were 4 bases for V and 0 bases for J; bases not matched to a gene: 8. The CDR3 region has the DNA TGTGCCAGCAGTGGGCCCCTGACAGGGGTCTCCTACGAGCAGTACTTC. Translating it yields CASSGPLTGVSYEQYF.

The table lists this clonotype with many counts. The chain links TRBV6-5 to TRBJ2-7; D is unresolved. CDR1 MNHEY and CDR2 SVGAGI come from the germline V gene. CDR3 size: 13 residues. The germline V and J ends were trimmed by 2 bases and 2 bases, with 7 bases remaining between them. CDR3 DNA: TGTGCCAGCAGTTACGCCAGGACCTACGAGCAGTACTTC. Protein: CASSYARTYEQYF.

This clonotype was picked up many times. CDR3 protein: CASSPGLAGGRNNEQFF. DNA for the CDR3: TGTGCCAGCTCACCAGGACTAGCGGGAGGGAGGAACAATGAGCAGTTCTTC. V and J are TRBV18 and TRBJ2-1; TRBD2 agrees at 15 bases. The CDR3 extends over 17 amino acids. The ends lost 2 bases at V and 5 bases at J; junction bases unmatched: 4. Germline CDR1 is KGHSH and CDR2 is LQKENI.

The table lists this clonotype with many counts. The CDR3 is CASSPLPGNSFNEQFF. Written as DNA, the CDR3 is TGTGCCAGCAGCCCCCTCCCGGGGAACTCTTTCAATGAGCAGTTCTTC. J is TRBJ2-1 and V is TRBV14, with D tentatively TRBD2 (5 bases). Germline V lookup: CDR1 SGHDN, CDR2 FVKESK. V lost 4 bases, J lost 6 bases, and 19 bases lay in between. The CDR3 consists of 16 residues.

There are a few counts of this clonotype. The rearrangement links TRBV28 to TRBJ1-4; perhaps TRBD1 as D (5 bases). The V and J ends lost 3 bases and 4 bases respectively, with 9 bases between them. The CDR3 runs 14 residues. CDR1 and CDR2 (germline): MDHEN, SYDVKM. Here the CDR3 reads CASSFRGGNEKLFF. In nucleotides, the CDR3 is TGTGCCAGCAGTTTCCGTGGGGGTAATGAAAAACTGTTTTTT.

This sequence joins TRBV7-2 and TRBJ1-1; no firm D call. This CDR3 is built from 16 residues. V lost 0 bases and J 3 bases, leaving 14 bases between the germline ends. Germline CDR1 reads SGHTA; CDR2 reads FQGNSA. The CDR3 DNA sequence: TGTGCCAGCAGCTTAGCGCGGGATACGGCGGACACTGAAGCTTTCTTT. As protein: CASSLARDTADTEAFF.

This clonotype has just a few counts. The V call is TRBV28, the J call TRBJ1-2, with D possibly being TRBD1 (6 bases). The CDR3 is 14 amino acids. The V and J ends lost 5 bases and 7 bases respectively, with 17 bases between them. Germline V gives CDR1 MDHEN, CDR2 SYDVKM. Written as DNA, the CDR3 is TGTGCCAGCAGTCAAGGGGGAAAGAGGGGTGGCTACACCTTC. As protein: CASSQGGKRGGYTF.

This clonotype appeared a few times. The V call is TRBV7-9, the J call TRBJ1-1, with D possibly TRBD1 on 5 matching bases. V was cut by 5 bases and J by 5 bases, with 18 bases left in between. The CDR3 spans 15 residues. The germline gives CDR1 SEHNR, CDR2 FQNEAQ (reference sequence). CDR3 in amino acids: CASSPPDWGYTEAFF. The CDR3 nucleotides read TGTGCCAGCAGCCCCCCGGATTGGGGGTATACTGAAGCTTTCTTT.

This clonotype occurred many times. The V and J genes are TRBV20-1 and TRBJ1-5, with D perhaps matching TRBD1 (5 bases). The CDR3 is 14 residues long. Trimming removed 3 bases at V and 5 bases at J, with 14 bases between. Germline V gene lookup returns CDR1 DFQATT and CDR2 SNEGSKA (reference sequence). The CDR3 DNA follows: TGCAGTGCTAGTTTTGCGGGGCACGATCAGCCCCAGCATTTT. This translates into CSASFAGHDQPQHF.